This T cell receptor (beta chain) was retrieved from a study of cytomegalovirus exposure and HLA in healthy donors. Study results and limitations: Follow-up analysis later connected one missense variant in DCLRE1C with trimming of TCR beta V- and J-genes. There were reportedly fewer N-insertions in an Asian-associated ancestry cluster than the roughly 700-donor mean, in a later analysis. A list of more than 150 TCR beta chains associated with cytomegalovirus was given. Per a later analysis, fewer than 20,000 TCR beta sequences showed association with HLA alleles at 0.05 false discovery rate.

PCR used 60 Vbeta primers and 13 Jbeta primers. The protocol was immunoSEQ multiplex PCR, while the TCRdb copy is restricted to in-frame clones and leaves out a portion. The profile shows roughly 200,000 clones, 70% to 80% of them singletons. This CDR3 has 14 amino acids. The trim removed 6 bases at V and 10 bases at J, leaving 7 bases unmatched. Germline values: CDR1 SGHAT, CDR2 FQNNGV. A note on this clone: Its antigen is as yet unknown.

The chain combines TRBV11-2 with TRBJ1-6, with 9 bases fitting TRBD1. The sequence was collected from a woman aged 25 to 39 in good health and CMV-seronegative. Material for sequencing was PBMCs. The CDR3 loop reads CASRETGGRSPLHF. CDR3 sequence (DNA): TGTGCCAGCAGGGAAACAGGGGGCCGATCACCCCTCCACTTT.